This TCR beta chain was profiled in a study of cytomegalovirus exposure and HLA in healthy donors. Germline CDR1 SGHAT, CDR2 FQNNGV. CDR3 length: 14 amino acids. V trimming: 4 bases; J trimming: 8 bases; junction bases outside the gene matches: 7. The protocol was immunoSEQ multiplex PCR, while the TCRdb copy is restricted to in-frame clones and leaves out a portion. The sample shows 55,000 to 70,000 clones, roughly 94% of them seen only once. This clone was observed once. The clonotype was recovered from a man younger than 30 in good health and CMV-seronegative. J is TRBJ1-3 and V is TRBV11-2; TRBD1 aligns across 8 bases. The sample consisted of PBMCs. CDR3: CASSSRTGLHTIYF. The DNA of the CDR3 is TGTGCCAGCAGCTCAAGGACAGGGCTGCACACCATATATTTT.